The 26 T cell receptor beta chains listed next were all sequenced from one sample in a study of T cell responses to AZD1222 COVID-19 vaccine. Only in-frame clones appear in the TCRdb table, and some are missing; sequencing was by immunoSEQ multiplex PCR. The repertoire holds over 90,000 clones, with less than 95% as singletons. The sample here was peripheral blood, taken on day 0 of AZD1222 vaccination. These receptors came from an adult in good health.

The V and J genes are TRBV5-8 and TRBJ1-3, with 10 positions matching TRBD1. With V trimmed by 4 bases and J by 1 base, 8 bases remained unmatched. The germline gives CDR1 SGHTS, CDR2 YDEGEE. This CDR3 has 17 residues. CDR3 region: CASSRQGARNSGNTIYF. The CDR3 DNA sequence: TGTGCCAGCAGCCGACAGGGGGCGCGTAATTCTGGAAACACCATATATTTT.

The chain couples TRBV9 to TRBJ1-1; maybe TRBD1 (5 bases). The CDR3 spans 16 residues. The germline V gene has CDR1 SGDLS and CDR2 YYNGEE. V lost 3 bases, J lost 2 bases, and 17 bases lay in between. The CDR3 here is CASSEEPGRDNTEAFF. Written as DNA, the CDR3 is TGTGCCAGCAGCGAGGAACCGGGACGGGACAACACTGAAGCTTTCTTT.

The rearrangement joins TRBV3-1 (or the pseudogene TRBV3-2) to TRBJ2-1, with 16 bases matching TRBD2. The CDR3 has 15 residues. V lost 4 bases to trimming and J lost 11 bases; unmatched junction nucleotides: 5. The germline gives CDR1 LGHDT, CDR2 YNNKEL (reference sequence). CDR3 protein: CASSRGTSGGAQQFF. DNA of the CDR3: TGTGCCAGCAGCCGAGGGACTAGCGGGGGGGCCCAGCAGTTCTTC.

The chain has TRBV29-1 and TRBJ2-7; possible D gene TRBD2, 6 bases. Germline CDR1 is SQVTM and CDR2 is ANQGSEA. The CDR3 totals 13 residues. V dropped 6 bases and J dropped 2 bases, with 14 bases sitting between them. CDR3 DNA: TGCAGCGTCACCGGGGGTGGGACCTACGAGCAGTACTTC. Amino acid sequence: CSVTGGGTYEQYF.

The chain uses TRBV12-5 and TRBJ1-6, with D perhaps TRBD1 (6 bases). Germline CDR1 reads LGHNT; CDR2 reads FRNRAP. The length of the CDR3 is 14 residues. The V gene lost 1 base and the J gene lost 12 bases, with 13 bases spanning the gap. CDR3 DNA sequence: TGTGCTAGTGGTTTGGGGACAGTGGCCCGACCCCTCCACTTT. Translation gives CASGLGTVARPLHF.

This chain links TRBV19 with TRBJ1-4; D unresolved. CDR1 and CDR2 from the germline V gene are LNHDA and SQIVND (reference sequence). Trimming left V 5 bases short and J 1 base short, with 14 bases between. The CDR3 runs to 16 residues. Here the CDR3 DNA reads TGTGCCAGTAGTCCTTCTTTCAGGTTAACTAATGAAAAACTGTTTTTT. It yields the protein CASSPSFRLTNEKLFF.

This chain connects TRBV6-5 to TRBJ2-3; 9 bases agree with TRBD2. Germline V CDR1 and CDR2: MNHEY, SVGAGI. This CDR3 region has 14 residues. V was pared by 7 bases and J by 4 bases, with 6 bases of the junction left unmatched. The CDR3 nucleotides read TGTGCCAGCAAACCTAGCGGGACCGCAGATACGCAGTATTTT. Its translation: CASKPSGTADTQYF.

The chain recombines TRBV7-8 with TRBJ1-6; TRBD1 is a possible D gene (5 bases). V shed 4 bases and J shed 10 bases, with 11 bases lying between them. CDR1 is SGHVS, CDR2 FQNEAQ, per germline. The CDR3 consists of 13 residues. The CDR3 region is CASSSDRQSPLHF. The CDR3 DNA reads as TGTGCCAGCAGCTCTGACAGACAGTCACCCCTCCACTTT.

This chain connects TRBV6-5 to TRBJ2-2; 7 nucleotides match TRBD2. From germline, CDR1 is MNHEY and CDR2 SVGAGI. The CDR3 spans 14 residues. J was trimmed by 6 bases and V by 7 bases; bases with no gene match: 8. This CDR3 is CASTSWEGAGELFF. The CDR3 nucleotides are TGTGCCAGCACTTCATGGGAGGGTGCCGGGGAGCTGTTTTTT.

The chain is built from TRBV28 and TRBJ1-3; no reliable D call. The CDR3 totals 14 residues. Trimming stripped 5 bases from V and 0 bases from J, with 8 bases between. Germline lookup yields CDR1 MDHEN and CDR2 SYDVKM. This chain's CDR3 is CASSPPSSGNTIYF. CDR3 bases: TGTGCCAGCAGTCCCCCGAGCTCTGGAAACACCATATATTTT. Combining the CDR3 with reference TRBV28 and TRBJ1-3 gives the whole variable domain DVKVTQSSRYLVKRTGEKVFLECVQDMDHENMFWYRQDPGLGLRLIYFSYDVKMKEKGDIPEGYSVSREKKERFSLILESASTNQTSMYLCASSPPSSGNTIYFGEGSWLTVV.

The gene calls are TRBV28 and TRBJ2-5; D remains unclear. Trimming took off 6 bases at V and 4 bases at J, with 9 bases between the two ends. Germline CDR1 is MDHEN and CDR2 is SYDVKM. This CDR3 is 12 amino acids long. CDR3 protein: CASRGGRETQYF. CDR3 sequence (DNA): TGTGCCAGCAGGGGTGGGCGAGAGACCCAGTACTTC.

The chain uses TRBV6-6 and TRBJ2-7, with D hard to call. Germline V gives CDR1 MNHNY, CDR2 SVGAGI (reference sequence). V was pared by 5 bases and J by 0 bases, with 11 bases between. The CDR3 spans 14 residues. The CDR3 region is CASSARIDSYEQYF. CDR3 coding DNA: TGTGCCAGCAGTGCCCGGATTGACTCCTACGAGCAGTACTTC.

The chain carries TRBV30 and TRBJ2-2, with TRBD1 matching over 8 bases. CDR1 is GTSNPN and CDR2 is SVGIG in the germline V gene (reference sequence). The length of the CDR3 is 16 residues. V was pared by 0 bases and J by 7 bases, with 10 bases of the junction left unmatched. Written as DNA, the CDR3 is TGTGCCTGGAGTGTACTATTTCAGGGGGCAGGCGGGGAGCTGTTTTTT. Its translation: CAWSVLFQGAGGELFF.

The gene calls are TRBV11-2 and TRBJ2-5; D unresolved. CDR1 is SGHAT, CDR2 FQNNGV, per germline. The CDR3 extends over 16 amino acids. Trimming shortened V by 0 bases and J by 2 bases, and 13 bases separated the two germline ends. This chain's CDR3 is CASSLDLATGQETQYF. The CDR3 DNA follows: TGTGCCAGCAGCTTAGATCTGGCCACCGGACAAGAGACCCAGTACTTC.

This clone was found a few times. This chain uses TRBV9 with TRBJ1-2, with D perhaps matching TRBD1 (5 bases). This CDR3 contains 13 residues. V was shortened by 3 bases and J by 7 bases, with 13 bases between the two germline ends. Germline lookup yields CDR1 SGDLS and CDR2 YYNGEE. CDR3 amino acids: CASSERGFGGYTF. CDR3 coding DNA: TGTGCCAGCAGCGAGAGGGGATTCGGTGGCTACACCTTC. Based on the CDR3 plus reference TRBV9 and TRBJ1-2, the full variable domain is DSGVTQTPKHLITATGQRVTLRCSPRSGDLSVYWYQQSLDQGLQFLIQYYNGEERAKGNILERFSAQQFPDLHSELNLSSLELGDSALYFCASSERGFGGYTFGSGTRLTVV.

The gene calls are TRBV27 and TRBJ2-7; D not certain. The CDR3 runs 13 residues. Between the trimmed V and J ends, which lost 3 bases and 0 bases, there was a span of 6 bases. Germline V gene lookup returns CDR1 MNHEY and CDR2 SMNVEV (reference sequence). CDR3 nucleotides: TGTGCCAGCAGTTTTGAGAGCTCCTACGAGCAGTACTTC. Residues: CASSFESSYEQYF.

This chain connects TRBV28 to TRBJ2-7; the match to TRBD1 covers 7 bases. Germline V gives CDR1 MDHEN, CDR2 SYDVKM. The trim removed 1 base at V and 4 bases at J, leaving 10 bases unmatched. CDR3 length: 16 amino acids. The CDR3: CASSLSSGTAFYEQYF. The CDR3 nucleotides are TGTGCCAGCAGTTTATCCTCCGGGACAGCTTTTTACGAGCAGTACTTC. The variable domain in full, completed from reference TRBV28 and TRBJ2-7, reads DVKVTQSSRYLVKRTGEKVFLECVQDMDHENMFWYRQDPGLGLRLIYFSYDVKMKEKGDIPEGYSVSREKKERFSLILESASTNQTSMYLCASSLSSGTAFYEQYFGPGTRLTVT.

The chain carries TRBV29-1 and TRBJ2-3; the match to TRBD2 covers 8 bases. The junction had 8 bases not matched to a gene; V was cut back by 4 bases and J by 5 bases. This CDR3 spans 14 amino acids. CDR1 and CDR2 (germline): SQVTM, ANQGSEA. CDR3 nucleotide sequence: TGCAGCGTTGGTCGGGAGGGGGGGAAAGATACGCAGTATTTT. Translating it yields CSVGREGGKDTQYF.

The rearrangement links TRBV7-9 to TRBJ1-2, with D tentatively TRBD1 (5 bases). The V and J ends lost 2 bases and 2 bases respectively, with 6 bases between them. The CDR3 runs to 13 residues. CDR1 SEHNR and CDR2 FQNEAQ come from the germline V gene (reference sequence). The CDR3, as DNA: TGTGCCAGCAGCTTAAGGGACAACTATGGCTACACCTTC. Residues: CASSLRDNYGYTF.

This chain connects TRBV10-1 to TRBJ1-1; D remains unclear. The V gene lost 8 bases and the J gene lost 4 bases, with 14 bases spanning the gap. The CDR3 extends over 13 amino acids. CDR1 and CDR2 from the germline V gene are WNHNN and SYGVQD (reference sequence). CDR3 nucleotide sequence: TGCGCCAGCTCGGTGGGGTTGGGCACTGAAGCTTTCTTT. Amino acids: CASSVGLGTEAFF.

This chain uses TRBV30 with TRBJ2-5; D possibly corresponds to TRBD1 (6 bases). The V gene lost 2 bases and the J gene lost 5 bases, with 12 bases spanning the gap. CDR1 GTSNPN and CDR2 SVGIG come from the germline V gene (reference sequence). The CDR3 sequence is 13 residues long. CDR3 amino acids: CAWSTGTRETQYF. The CDR3 DNA reads TGTGCCTGGAGTACCGGGACAAGGGAGACCCAGTACTTC.

The chain uses TRBV5-1 and TRBJ2-6; 7 nucleotides match TRBD1. The germline gives CDR1 SGHRS, CDR2 YFSETQ. The CDR3 length is 15 residues. Germline trimming cut 4 bases from V and 2 bases from J; bases unmatched to any gene: 3. CDR3 protein: CASSPTGPGANVLTF. CDR3 in DNA: TGCGCCAGCAGCCCGACAGGGCCTGGGGCCAACGTCCTGACTTTC.

V usage is TRBV7-9 and J usage is TRBJ1-1, with 11 positions matching TRBD1. V shed 7 bases, J shed 1 base, and the junction held 5 bases outside the gene matches. Germline values: CDR1 SEHNR, CDR2 FQNEAQ (reference sequence). CDR3 length equals 15 residues. CDR3 in amino acids: CASTDRGLGNTEAFF. Written as DNA, the CDR3 is TGTGCCAGCACGGACAGGGGGCTTGGGAACACTGAAGCTTTCTTT.

The chain links TRBV9 to TRBJ2-7; 7 bases fit TRBD1. The length of the CDR3 is 14 residues. Germline CDR1 reads SGDLS; CDR2 reads YYNGEE. With 2 bases clipped from V and 2 bases from J, the junction kept 4 bases outside the gene matches. This CDR3 reads CASSVGTATYEQYF. As DNA, the CDR3 is TGTGCCAGCAGCGTCGGGACAGCAACCTACGAGCAGTACTTC.

V gene TRBV6-5 combines with J gene TRBJ1-2, with TRBD1 matching 9 bases. V shed 5 bases, J shed 8 bases, and the junction held 6 bases outside the gene matches. This CDR3 comprises 13 residues. Germline V lookup: CDR1 MNHEY, CDR2 SVGAGI. The CDR3 loop is CASSKQGAWGYTF. The DNA of the CDR3 is TGTGCCAGCAGTAAACAGGGGGCTTGGGGCTACACCTTC.

The chain couples TRBV18 to TRBJ1-3; 10 bases are a match to TRBD1. CDR1 and CDR2 from the germline V gene are KGHSH and LQKENI. This CDR3 spans 16 amino acids. After removal of 4 bases from V and 3 bases from J, the junction contained 6 bases not matched to a gene. CDR3 sequence: CASSRTGTGVGNTIYF. In DNA, the CDR3 is TGTGCCAGCTCACGAACCGGGACAGGGGTTGGAAACACCATATATTTT.